This T cell receptor beta chain was found in a study of blood T cell repertoires in COVID-19. The V end was cut by 5 bases, the J end by 3 bases, with 20 bases between. The CDR3 loop spans 16 amino acids. CDR1 and CDR2 (germline): SGHTS, YDEGEE. Clones were read by immunoSEQ multiplex PCR, and TCRdb kept only the in-frame ones, dropping some. The sample lists over 150,000 clones; about 86% were seen once. This chain connects TRBV5-8 to TRBJ1-2, with D tentatively TRBD1 (5 bases). The source is a man in his forties or fifties who had recovered from COVID-19. Sequencing was done on a sample of PBMCs or T cells enriched from blood (not recorded which). CDR3 sequence: CASRLTGEGVYYGYTF. The CDR3 DNA reads as TGTGCCAGCAGATTAACGGGGGAAGGCGTATACTATGGCTACACCTTC.